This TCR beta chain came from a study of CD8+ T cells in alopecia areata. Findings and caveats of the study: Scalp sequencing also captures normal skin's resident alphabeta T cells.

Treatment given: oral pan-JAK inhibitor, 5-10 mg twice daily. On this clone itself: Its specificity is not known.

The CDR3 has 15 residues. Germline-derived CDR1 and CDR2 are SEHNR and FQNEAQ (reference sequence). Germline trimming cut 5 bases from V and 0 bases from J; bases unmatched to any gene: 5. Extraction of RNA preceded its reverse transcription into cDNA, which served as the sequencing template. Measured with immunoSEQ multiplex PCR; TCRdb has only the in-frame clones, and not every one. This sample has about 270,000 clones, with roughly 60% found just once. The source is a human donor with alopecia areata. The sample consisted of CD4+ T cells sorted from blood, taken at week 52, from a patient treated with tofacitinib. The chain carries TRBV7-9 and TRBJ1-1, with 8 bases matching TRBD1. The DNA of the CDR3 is TGTGCCAGCAGCAAGTGGACAGGGTTGAACACTGAAGCTTTCTTT. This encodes CASSKWTGLNTEAFF.